The sequence of this T cell receptor (beta chain) was determined in a study of long-term antiretroviral therapy in people with HIV. General study points: Clonotypes expanded prior to ART showed repertoire dominance at all sampled time points.

Germline V gene sequence: CDR1 SGHTA, CDR2 FQGNSA. The CDR3 totals 13 residues. Germline trimming cut 6 bases from V and 4 bases from J; bases unmatched to any gene: 4. About this clone itself: Its antigen is currently unknown.

Treatment for all HIV-infected participants took place in the United States. Survey level was the resolution at which the v3.0 immunoSEQ assay ran. Clones were read by immunoSEQ multiplex PCR, and TCRdb kept only the in-frame ones, dropping some. The profile shows 35,000 to 55,000 clones, about 95% of them singletons. The TCR was taken from a woman aged 45 to 65 with HIV. Specimen: unsorted PBMCs, collected 3.7 years after starting antiretroviral therapy. The rearrangement joins TRBV7-2 to TRBJ1-1; 8 positions match TRBD1. CDR3 nucleotide sequence: TGTGCCAGCAGGCAGGGGGCTGCCACTGAAGCTTTCTTT. This translates into CASRQGAATEAFF.